The rows below give T cell receptor beta chains drawn from one sample of a study of T cells in Graves' hyperthyroidism and ophthalmopathy. A single record per CDR3 protein comes from TCRdb applying MiXCR to the multiplex PCR reads. The repertoire has approximately 700,000 distinct CDR3 sequences, nearly 45% of them found once; the top ten carry less than 9%. What was sequenced was peripheral blood or thyroid tissue (not recorded which). These receptors originate from an adult man with Graves' disease, either hyperthyroidism or ophthalmopathy (not recorded which). Each CDR3 is given with its conserved first and last residue. The D gene is left open where the match is weak. A row's size may be missing; if present it is once, few, many or a size class.

d_call	j_call	v_call	clone_size	cdr3_aa	cdr3_nt
-	TRBJ1-5	TRBV9	-	CASSAGAGGDQPQHF	TGTGCCAGCAGTGCTGGTGCCGGGGGGGATCAGCCCCAGCATTTT
-	TRBJ2-7	TRBV25-1	-	CASDVGYEQYF	TGTGCTAGCGATGTTGGTTACGAGCAGTACTTC
-	TRBJ1-2	TRBV10-3	-	CAISEQAHGYTF	TGTGCCATCAGTGAGCAGGCGCATGGCTACACCTTC
-	TRBJ1-3	TRBV2	-	CASKVGRAGDHTIYF	TGTGCCAGCAAGGTGGGCAGGGCAGGGGACCACACCATATATTTT
-	TRBJ1-4	TRBV12-3/TRBV12-4	once	CASSRPGSLQDGEKLFF	TGTGCCAGCAGTCGCCCGGGGTCGCTCCAGGACGGTGAAAAACTGTTTTTT
TRBD2	TRBJ2-7	TRBV29-1	-	CSVQRDGTYEQYF	TGCAGCGTTCAGCGGGACGGAACCTACGAGCAGTACTTC
TRBD1	TRBJ1-1	TRBV20-1	-	CSARGGRGRSTEAFF	TGCAGTGCTAGAGGCGGCAGGGGGCGAAGCACTGAAGCTTTCTTT
TRBD1	TRBJ1-6	TRBV10-3	-	CAATGGNSPLHF	TGTGCCGCTACAGGGGGCAATTCACCCCTCCACTTT
-	TRBJ1-2	TRBV2	few	CASSDIRKANYGYTF	TGTGCCAGCAGTGATATCCGGAAAGCTAACTATGGCTACACCTTC
-	TRBJ1-6	TRBV7-8	-	CASSPRRDPRASPLHF	TGTGCCAGCAGCCCTCGCCGGGACCCTAGGGCTTCACCCCTCCACTTT
-	TRBJ1-1	TRBV9	-	CASGTLGLNTEAFF	TGTGCCAGCGGGACCCTCGGGCTTAACACTGAAGCTTTCTTT
TRBD1	TRBJ2-7	TRBV7-3	-	CASSLVTGISGSGEQYF	TGTGCCAGCAGCTTAGTGACAGGGATTTCTGGTTCGGGCGAGCAGTACTTC
-	TRBJ2-2	TRBV29-1	many	CSVTTRGDTGELFF	TGCAGCGTTACGACCAGAGGGGACACCGGGGAGCTGTTTTTT
TRBD1	TRBJ2-2	TRBV29-1	-	CSGGDRGSSSNTGELFF	TGCAGCGGAGGGGACAGGGGCTCTTCCTCGAACACCGGGGAGCTGTTTTTT
-	TRBJ1-1	TRBV5-1	-	CASSLATPTEGAFF	TGCGCCAGCAGCCTTGCTACACCGACGGAGGGGGCTTTCTTT
-	TRBJ1-1	TRBV2	few	CASIDLWDATEAFF	TGTGCCAGCATAGACCTGTGGGACGCCACTGAAGCTTTCTTT
TRBD1	TRBJ1-1	TRBV10-1	many	CASRAATGADGTEAFF	TGCGCCAGCAGGGCGGCCACAGGGGCGGACGGCACTGAAGCTTTCTTT
-	TRBJ2-7	TRBV7-9	many	CASSLGASSSYEQYF	TGTGCCAGCAGCTTGGGGGCAAGTTCCTCCTACGAGCAGTACTTC
-	TRBJ2-7	TRBV29-1	-	CSVEGTPNTSYEQYF	TGCAGCGTTGAAGGGACACCAAACACCTCCTACGAGCAGTACTTC
TRBD2	TRBJ2-7	TRBV19	-	CASQDGGTSGRRQYF	TGTGCCAGTCAGGACGGCGGGACTAGCGGGAGAAGGCAGTACTTC
-	TRBJ1-6	TRBV10-3	few	CAISEGGANNSPLHF	TGTGCCATCAGTGAAGGTGGGGCCAATAATTCACCCCTCCACTTT
-	TRBJ2-5	TRBV7-9	many	CASSSRGMKTQYF	TGTGCCAGCAGCTCCAGGGGAATGAAGACCCAGTACTTC
TRBD1	TRBJ2-2	TRBV20-1	-	CSARTTTGIKELFF	TGCAGTGCTAGAACCACGACAGGGATTAAGGAGCTGTTTTTT
-	TRBJ1-1	TRBV7-2	-	CASSQGTLGNTEAFF	TGTGCCAGTAGCCAAGGGACCCTGGGGAACACTGAAGCTTTCTTT
-	TRBJ1-1	TRBV7-9	many	CASSSGPANTEAFF	TGTGCCAGCAGCTCCGGACCGGCGAACACTGAAGCTTTCTTT
-	TRBJ2-7	TRBV7-9	-	CASSLVAGTEEQYF	TGTGCCAGCAGCTTGGTTGCGGGAACCGAAGAGCAGTACTTC
-	TRBJ1-3	TRBV2	-	CASSLTPDGFSGNTIYF	TGTGCCAGCAGCCTGACACCGGACGGGTTCTCTGGAAACACCATATATTTT
-	TRBJ1-6	TRBV7-3	-	CASSLPGSNQPLHF	TGTGCCAGCAGCTTACCAGGGTCCAATCAGCCCCTCCACTTT
-	TRBJ2-5	TRBV7-2	-	CASSVRPNQETQYF	TGTGCCAGCAGCGTCCGCCCGAACCAAGAGACCCAGTACTTC
-	TRBJ1-6	TRBV5-1	-	CASSLGVTDYNSPLHF	TGCGCCAGCAGCTTGGGCGTGACAGACTATAATTCACCCCTCCACTTT
-	TRBJ1-2	TRBV6-5	-	CASSYSDGPGYGYTF	TGTGCCAGCAGTTACTCGGACGGTCCTGGCTATGGCTACACCTTC
TRBD1	TRBJ1-6	TRBV29-1	-	CSVGPGQGNSPLHF	TGCAGCGTTGGGCCGGGACAGGGTAATTCACCCCTCCACTTT
-	TRBJ2-7	TRBV7-9	once	CAGSLVRGPAYEQYF	TGTGCCGGCAGCTTAGTGCGGGGGCCCGCCTACGAGCAGTACTTC
-	TRBJ2-2	TRBV7-2	-	CASSSTEGNTGELFF	TGTGCCAGCAGCTCAACAGAGGGAAACACCGGGGAGCTGTTTTTT
-	TRBJ1-1	TRBV29-1	few	CSVGRGATEAFF	TGCAGCGTTGGCAGAGGAGCAACTGAAGCTTTCTTT
-	TRBJ1-1	TRBV7-9	-	CAISGHMNTEAFF	TGTGCCATCTCTGGACATATGAACACTGAAGCTTTCTTT
-	TRBJ1-2	TRBV5-1	-	CASSLMGSGGYTF	TGCGCCAGCAGCTTGATGGGTTCGGGAGGCTACACCTTC
-	TRBJ2-7	TRBV7-2	-	CASSLKGLDPYEQYF	TGTGCCAGCAGCCTTAAGGGGCTCGACCCGTACGAGCAGTACTTC
TRBD1	TRBJ2-7	TRBV9	many	CASSVGQGAGEQYF	TGTGCCAGCAGCGTTGGACAGGGGGCGGGCGAGCAGTACTTC
-	TRBJ1-3	TRBV12-3/TRBV12-4	-	CASTEGQIGNTIYF	TGTGCCAGCACTGAAGGACAGATTGGAAACACCATATATTTT
-	TRBJ2-6	TRBV20-1	many	CSARGGASGANVLTF	TGCAGTGCTAGAGGCGGGGCCTCTGGGGCCAACGTCCTGACTTTC
-	TRBJ1-1	TRBV29-1	many	CSVLSPEAFF	TGCAGCGTCCTGTCCCCTGAAGCTTTCTTT
TRBD1	TRBJ1-4	TRBV19	-	CASSKGTADNEKLFF	TGTGCCAGTAGTAAAGGGACAGCAGATAATGAAAAACTGTTTTTT
-	TRBJ2-1	TRBV24-1	-	CATSDLDSGYNEQFF	TGTGCCACCAGTGATTTGGATAGCGGCTACAATGAGCAGTTCTTC
-	TRBJ1-1	TRBV7-9	-	CASSPRGRGGDTEAFF	TGTGCCAGCAGCCCCCGGGGGAGGGGCGGTGACACTGAAGCTTTCTTT
-	TRBJ1-3	TRBV24-1	many	CATSDPGRGNTIYF	TGTGCCACCAGTGATCCAGGGAGAGGAAACACCATATATTTT
TRBD1	TRBJ2-7	TRBV6-5	few	CASKESDRSNYEQYF	TGTGCCAGCAAAGAGTCGGACAGGAGCAACTACGAGCAGTACTTC
-	TRBJ1-5	TRBV10-3	few	CASSSADSNQPQHF	TGTGCCAGCAGTTCGGCGGATAGCAATCAGCCCCAGCATTTT
-	TRBJ1-1	TRBV7-9	many	CASSDGRGTEAFF	TGTGCCAGCAGCGATGGCAGGGGAACTGAAGCTTTCTTT
-	TRBJ1-5	TRBV29-1	-	CSVKGQINQPQHF	TGCAGCGTTAAAGGACAGATAAATCAGCCCCAGCATTTT